The entry below gives a single T cell receptor beta chain sequence along with its context. V was pared by 6 bases and J by 2 bases, with 11 bases between. CDR3 length: 13 amino acids. Germline CDR1 is WSHSY and CDR2 is SAAADI. Only in-frame clones appear in the TCRdb table, and some are missing; sequencing was by immunoSEQ multiplex PCR. Of approximately 74,000 clones listed, approximately 91% are singletons. This sample was included in a study of T cell changes during pregnancy in multiple sclerosis. The TCR was taken from a female donor with multiple sclerosis, enrolled in a pregnancy study. The starting material was peripheral blood, obtained before pregnancy. The chain recombines TRBV10-2 with TRBJ2-7; D not resolved. CDR3 DNA sequence: TGCGCCAGCAGGCCCAGAGGCCCCTACGAGCAGTACTTC. It translates to CASRPRGPYEQYF.